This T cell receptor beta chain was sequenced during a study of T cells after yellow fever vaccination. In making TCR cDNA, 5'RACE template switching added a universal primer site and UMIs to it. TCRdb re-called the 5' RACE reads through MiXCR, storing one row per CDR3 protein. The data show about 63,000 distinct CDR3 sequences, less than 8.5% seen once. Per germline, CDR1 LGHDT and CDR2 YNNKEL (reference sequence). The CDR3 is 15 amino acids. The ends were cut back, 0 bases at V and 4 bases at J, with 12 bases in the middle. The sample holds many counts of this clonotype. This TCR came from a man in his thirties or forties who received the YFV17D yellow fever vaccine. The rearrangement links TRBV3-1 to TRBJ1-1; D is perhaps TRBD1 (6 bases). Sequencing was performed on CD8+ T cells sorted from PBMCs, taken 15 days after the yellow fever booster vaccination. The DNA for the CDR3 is TGTGCCAGCAGCCAAGACAGGGGCCTCGGCACTGAAGCTTTCTTT. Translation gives CASSQDRGLGTEAFF. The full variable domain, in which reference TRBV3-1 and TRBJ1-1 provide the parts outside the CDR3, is DTAVSQTPKYLVTQMGNDKSIKCEQNLGHDTMYWYKQDSKKFLKIMFSYNNKELIINETVPNRFSPKSPDKAHLNLHINSLELGDSAVYFCASSQDRGLGTEAFFGQGTRLTVV.